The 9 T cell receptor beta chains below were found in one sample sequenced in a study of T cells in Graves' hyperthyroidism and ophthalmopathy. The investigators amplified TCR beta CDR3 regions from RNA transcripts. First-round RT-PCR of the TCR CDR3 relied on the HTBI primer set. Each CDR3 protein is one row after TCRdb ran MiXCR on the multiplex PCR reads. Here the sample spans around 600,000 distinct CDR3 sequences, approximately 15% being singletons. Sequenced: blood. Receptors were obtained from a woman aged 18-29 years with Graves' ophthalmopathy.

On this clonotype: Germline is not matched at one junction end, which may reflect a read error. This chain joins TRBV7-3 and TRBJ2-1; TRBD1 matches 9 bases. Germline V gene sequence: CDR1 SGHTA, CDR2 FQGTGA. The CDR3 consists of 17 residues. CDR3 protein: CASSLRAGQGLYNGQFF. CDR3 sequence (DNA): TGTGCCAGCAGCTTAAGGGCTGGACAGGGGTTATACAATGGGCAGTTCTTC.

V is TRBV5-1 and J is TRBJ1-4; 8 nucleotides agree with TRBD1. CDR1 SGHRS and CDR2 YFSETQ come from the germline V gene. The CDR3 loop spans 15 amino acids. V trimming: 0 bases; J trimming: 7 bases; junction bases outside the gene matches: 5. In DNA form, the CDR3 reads TGCGCCAGCAGCTTGGTCGGGACAGGTAGTGAAAAACTGTTTTTT. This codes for CASSLVGTGSEKLFF.

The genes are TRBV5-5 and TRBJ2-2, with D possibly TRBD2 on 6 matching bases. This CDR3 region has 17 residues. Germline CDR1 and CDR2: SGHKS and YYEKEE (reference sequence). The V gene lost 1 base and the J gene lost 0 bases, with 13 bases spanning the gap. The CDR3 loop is CASSLMGGASNTGELFF. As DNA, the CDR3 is TGTGCCAGCAGCTTGATGGGCGGGGCTTCGAACACCGGGGAGCTGTTTTTT.

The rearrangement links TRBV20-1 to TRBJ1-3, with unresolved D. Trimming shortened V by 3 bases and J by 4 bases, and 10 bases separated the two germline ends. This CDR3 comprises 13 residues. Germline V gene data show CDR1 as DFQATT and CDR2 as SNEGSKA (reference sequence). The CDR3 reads CSASLRRGNTIYF. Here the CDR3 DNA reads TGCAGTGCTAGCCTCCGCAGGGGAAACACCATATATTTT.

The CDR3 sequence: CASSPPSGASSYNEQFF. The CDR3 DNA follows: TGCGCCAGCAGCCCTCCTTCGGGAGCAAGCTCCTACAATGAGCAGTTCTTC. V is TRBV4-1 and J is TRBJ2-1; the D gene is possibly TRBD2 (6 bases). This CDR3 is built from 17 residues. V was trimmed by 4 bases and J by 0 bases, leaving 16 bases between them. The germline V gene has CDR1 MGHRA and CDR2 YSYEKL.

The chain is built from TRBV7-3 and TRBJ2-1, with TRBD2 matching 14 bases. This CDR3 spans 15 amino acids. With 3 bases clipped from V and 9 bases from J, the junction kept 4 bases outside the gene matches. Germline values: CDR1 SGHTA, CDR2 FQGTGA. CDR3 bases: TGTGCCAGCAGCTTGGGACTAGCGGGAGTAATTGAGCAGTTCTTC. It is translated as CASSLGLAGVIEQFF. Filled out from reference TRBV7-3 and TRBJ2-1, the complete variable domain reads GAGVSQTPSNKVTEKGKYVELRCDPISGHTALYWYRQSLGQGPEFLIYFQGTGAADDSGLPNDRFFAVRPEGSVSTLKIQRTERGDSAVYLCASSLGLAGVIEQFFGPGTRLTVL.

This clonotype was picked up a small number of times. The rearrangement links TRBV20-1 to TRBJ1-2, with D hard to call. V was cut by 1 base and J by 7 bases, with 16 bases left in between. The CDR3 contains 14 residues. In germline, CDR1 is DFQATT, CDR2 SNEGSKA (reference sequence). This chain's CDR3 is CSARGPTGPTGYTF. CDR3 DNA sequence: TGCAGTGCTAGAGGTCCCACGGGTCCTACTGGCTACACCTTC.

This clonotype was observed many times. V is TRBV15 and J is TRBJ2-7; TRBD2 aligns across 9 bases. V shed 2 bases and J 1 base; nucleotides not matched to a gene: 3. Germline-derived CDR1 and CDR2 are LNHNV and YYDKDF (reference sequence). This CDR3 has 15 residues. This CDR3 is CATSRKTSGSYEQYF. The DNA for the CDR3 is TGTGCCACCAGCAGAAAGACTAGCGGTTCCTACGAGCAGTACTTC.

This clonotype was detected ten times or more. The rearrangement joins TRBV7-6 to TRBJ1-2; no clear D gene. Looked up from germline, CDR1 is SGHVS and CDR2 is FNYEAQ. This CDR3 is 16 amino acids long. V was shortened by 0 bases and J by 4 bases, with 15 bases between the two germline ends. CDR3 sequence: CASSLAQKGRGYGYTF. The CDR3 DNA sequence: TGTGCCAGCAGCTTAGCGCAGAAGGGTCGCGGCTATGGCTACACCTTC.